The clone carrying this TCR beta chain was picked up one time. The germline CDR1 and CDR2 sequences are SEHNR and FQNEAQ (reference sequence). The CDR3 runs to 13 residues. Trimming took off 2 bases at V and 1 base at J, with 5 bases between the two ends. Primers included in the PCR were 60 Vbeta and 13 Jbeta primers. Only in-frame clones appear in the TCRdb table, and some are missing; sequencing was by immunoSEQ multiplex PCR. Among roughly 130,000 clones, 65% to 75% were seen once, and the ten largest hold under 6.5%. The data originate from a study of cytomegalovirus exposure and HLA in healthy donors.

The origin of this receptor is a woman aged 50 to 60 in good health and CMV-seropositive. This chain joins TRBV7-9 and TRBJ1-1; D uncertain. The source material was PBMCs. In DNA, the CDR3 is TGTGCCAGCAGCTTATCAGAGAACACTGAAGCTTTCTTT. Translating gives CASSLSENTEAFF.